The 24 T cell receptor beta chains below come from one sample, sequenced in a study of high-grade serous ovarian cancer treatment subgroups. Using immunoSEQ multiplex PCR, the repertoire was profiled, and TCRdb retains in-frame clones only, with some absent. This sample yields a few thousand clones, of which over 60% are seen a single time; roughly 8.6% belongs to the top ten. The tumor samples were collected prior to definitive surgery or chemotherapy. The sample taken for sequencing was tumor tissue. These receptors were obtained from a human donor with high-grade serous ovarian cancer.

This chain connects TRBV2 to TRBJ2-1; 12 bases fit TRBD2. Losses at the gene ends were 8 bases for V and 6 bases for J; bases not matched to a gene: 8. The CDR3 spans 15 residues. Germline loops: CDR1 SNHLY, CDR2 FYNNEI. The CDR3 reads CASSWTSGITNEQFF. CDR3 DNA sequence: TGTGCCAGCTCTTGGACTAGCGGGATTACCAATGAGCAGTTCTTC.

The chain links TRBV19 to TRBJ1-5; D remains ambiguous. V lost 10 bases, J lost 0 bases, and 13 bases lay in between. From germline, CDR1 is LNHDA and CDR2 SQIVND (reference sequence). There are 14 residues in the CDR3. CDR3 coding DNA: TGTGCCACCACGGACGGTTATAGCAATCAGCCCCAGCATTTT. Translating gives CATTDGYSNQPQHF.

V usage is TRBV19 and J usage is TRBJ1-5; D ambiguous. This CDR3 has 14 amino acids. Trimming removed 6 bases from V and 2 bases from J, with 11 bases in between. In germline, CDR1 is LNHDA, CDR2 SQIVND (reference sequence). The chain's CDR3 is CASSAGWGNQPQHF. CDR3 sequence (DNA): TGTGCCAGTAGCGCCGGGTGGGGCAATCAGCCCCAGCATTTT.

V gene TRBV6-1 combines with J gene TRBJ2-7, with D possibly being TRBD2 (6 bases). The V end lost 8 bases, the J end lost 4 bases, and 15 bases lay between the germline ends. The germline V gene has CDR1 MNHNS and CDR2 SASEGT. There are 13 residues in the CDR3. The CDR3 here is CASGGTPGYEQYV. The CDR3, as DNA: TGTGCCAGCGGCGGGACGCCCGGGTACGAGCAGTACGTC.

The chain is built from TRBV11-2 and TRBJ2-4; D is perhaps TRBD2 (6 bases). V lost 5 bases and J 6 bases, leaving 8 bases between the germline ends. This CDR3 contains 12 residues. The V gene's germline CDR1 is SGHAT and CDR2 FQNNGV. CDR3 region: CASSLGGNIQYF. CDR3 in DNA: TGTGCCAGCAGCCTCGGGGGAAACATTCAGTACTTC.

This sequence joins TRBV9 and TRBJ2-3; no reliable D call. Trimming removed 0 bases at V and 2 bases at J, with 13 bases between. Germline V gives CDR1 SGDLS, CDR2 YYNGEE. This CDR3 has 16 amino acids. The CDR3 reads CASSVEGNRFTDTQYF. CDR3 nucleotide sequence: TGTGCCAGCAGCGTAGAAGGGAATAGATTCACAGATACGCAGTATTTT.

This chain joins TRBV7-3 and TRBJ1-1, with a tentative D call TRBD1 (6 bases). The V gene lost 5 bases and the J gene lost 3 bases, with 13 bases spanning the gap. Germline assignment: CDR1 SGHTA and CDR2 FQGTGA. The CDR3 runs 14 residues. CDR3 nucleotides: TGTGCCAGCAGCCTTCAAGGGGGGGACACTGAAGCTTTCTTT. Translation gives CASSLQGGDTEAFF.

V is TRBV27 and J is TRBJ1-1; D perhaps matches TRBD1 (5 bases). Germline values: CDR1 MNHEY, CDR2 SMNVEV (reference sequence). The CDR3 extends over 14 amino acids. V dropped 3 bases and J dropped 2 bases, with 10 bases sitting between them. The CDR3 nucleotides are TGTGCCAGCAGTTTCGGGCGGACAAACACTGAAGCTTTCTTT. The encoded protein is CASSFGRTNTEAFF.

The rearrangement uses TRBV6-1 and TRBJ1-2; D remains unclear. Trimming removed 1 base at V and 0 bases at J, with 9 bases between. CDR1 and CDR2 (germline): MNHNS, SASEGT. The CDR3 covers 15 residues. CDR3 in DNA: TGTGCCAGCAGTGAAGTCGCAGGCGCTAACTATGGCTACACCTTC. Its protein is CASSEVAGANYGYTF.

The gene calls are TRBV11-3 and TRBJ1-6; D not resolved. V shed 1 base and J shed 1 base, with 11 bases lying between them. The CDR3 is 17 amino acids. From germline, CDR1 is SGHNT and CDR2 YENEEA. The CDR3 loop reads CASSLVVGGSYNSPLHF. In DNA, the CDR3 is TGTGCCAGCAGCTTAGTGGTCGGAGGGTCCTATAATTCACCCCTCCACTTT.

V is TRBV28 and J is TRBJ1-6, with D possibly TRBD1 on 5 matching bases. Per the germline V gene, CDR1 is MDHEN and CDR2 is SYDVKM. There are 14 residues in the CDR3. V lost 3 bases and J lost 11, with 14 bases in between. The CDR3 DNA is TGTGCCAGCAGTTTTGGCAGGGCCCAAGCACCCCTCCACTTT. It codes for CASSFGRAQAPLHF. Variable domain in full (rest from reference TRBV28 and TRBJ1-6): DVKVTQSSRYLVKRTGEKVFLECVQDMDHENMFWYRQDPGLGLRLIYFSYDVKMKEKGDIPEGYSVSREKKERFSLILESASTNQTSMYLCASSFGRAQAPLHFGNGTRLTVT.

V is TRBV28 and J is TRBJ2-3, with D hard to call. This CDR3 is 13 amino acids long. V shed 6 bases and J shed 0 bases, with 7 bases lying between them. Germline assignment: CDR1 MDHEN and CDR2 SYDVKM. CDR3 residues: CASSTPSTDTQYF. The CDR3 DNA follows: TGTGCCAGCAGCACCCCCAGCACAGATACGCAGTATTTT.

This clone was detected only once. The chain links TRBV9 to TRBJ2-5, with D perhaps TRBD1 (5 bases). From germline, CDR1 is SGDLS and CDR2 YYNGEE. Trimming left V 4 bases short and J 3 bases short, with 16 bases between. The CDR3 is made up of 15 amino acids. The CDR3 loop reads CASSTLPDTEETQYF. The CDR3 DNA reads TGTGCCAGCAGCACCCTTCCGGACACAGAAGAGACCCAGTACTTC.

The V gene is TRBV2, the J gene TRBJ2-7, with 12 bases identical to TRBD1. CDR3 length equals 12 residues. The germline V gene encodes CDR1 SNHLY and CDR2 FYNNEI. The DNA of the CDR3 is TGTGCCAGCAGGGGGACAGGGGGCGCGAATGTCGTC. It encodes CASRGTGGANVV.

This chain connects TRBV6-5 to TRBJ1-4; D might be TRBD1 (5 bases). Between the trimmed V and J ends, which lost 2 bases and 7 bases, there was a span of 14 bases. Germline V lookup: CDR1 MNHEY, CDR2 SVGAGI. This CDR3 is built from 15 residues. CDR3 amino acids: CASSYSGGRGEKLFF. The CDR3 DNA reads TGTGCCAGCAGTTACAGTGGGGGTAGAGGTGAAAAACTGTTTTTT.

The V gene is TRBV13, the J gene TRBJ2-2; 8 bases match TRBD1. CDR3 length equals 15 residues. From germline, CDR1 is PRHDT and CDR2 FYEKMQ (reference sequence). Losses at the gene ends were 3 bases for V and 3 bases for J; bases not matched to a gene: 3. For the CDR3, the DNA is TGTGCCAGCAGCTTTCAGGGGGCGGACACCGGGGAGCTGTTTTTT. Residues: CASSFQGADTGELFF.

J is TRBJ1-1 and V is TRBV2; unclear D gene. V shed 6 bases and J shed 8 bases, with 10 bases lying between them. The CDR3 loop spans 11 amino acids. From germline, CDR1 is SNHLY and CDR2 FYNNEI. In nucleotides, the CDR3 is TGTGCCAGCAGGTCCGCGGCCGAAGCTTTCTTT. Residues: CASRSAAEAFF.

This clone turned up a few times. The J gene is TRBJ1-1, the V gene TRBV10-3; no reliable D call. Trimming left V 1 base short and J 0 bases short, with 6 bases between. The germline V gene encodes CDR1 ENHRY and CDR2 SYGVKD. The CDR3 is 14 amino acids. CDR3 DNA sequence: TGTGCCATCAGTGAGTTACAGCTGAACACTGAAGCTTTCTTT. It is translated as CAISELQLNTEAFF.

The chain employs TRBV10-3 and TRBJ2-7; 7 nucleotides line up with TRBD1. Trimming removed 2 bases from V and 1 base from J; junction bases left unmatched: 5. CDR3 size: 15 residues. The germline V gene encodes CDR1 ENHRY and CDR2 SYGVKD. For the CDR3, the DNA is TGTGCCATCAGTGAGACAGGGGATTCTTCCTACGAGCAGTACGTC. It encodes CAISETGDSSYEQYV.

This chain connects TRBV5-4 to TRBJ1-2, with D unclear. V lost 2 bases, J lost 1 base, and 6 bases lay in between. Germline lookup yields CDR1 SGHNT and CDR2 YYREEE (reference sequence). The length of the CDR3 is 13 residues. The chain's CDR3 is CASSLDNNYGYTF. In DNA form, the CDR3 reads TGTGCCAGCAGCTTAGACAATAACTATGGCTACACCTTC.

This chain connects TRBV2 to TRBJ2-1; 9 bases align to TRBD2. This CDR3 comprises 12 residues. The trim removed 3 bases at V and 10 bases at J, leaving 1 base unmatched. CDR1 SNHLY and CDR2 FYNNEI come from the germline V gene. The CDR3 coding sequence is TGTGCCAGCAGTGAGGGGACTAGCGAGCAGTTCTTC. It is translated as CASSEGTSEQFF.

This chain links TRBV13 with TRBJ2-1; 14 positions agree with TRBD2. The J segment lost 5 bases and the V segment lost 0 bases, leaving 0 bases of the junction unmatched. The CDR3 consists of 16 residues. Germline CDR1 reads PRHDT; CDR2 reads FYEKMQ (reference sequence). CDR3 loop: CASSLGTSGGDNEQFF. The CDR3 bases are TGTGCCAGCAGCTTAGGGACTAGCGGGGGGGACAATGAGCAGTTCTTC.

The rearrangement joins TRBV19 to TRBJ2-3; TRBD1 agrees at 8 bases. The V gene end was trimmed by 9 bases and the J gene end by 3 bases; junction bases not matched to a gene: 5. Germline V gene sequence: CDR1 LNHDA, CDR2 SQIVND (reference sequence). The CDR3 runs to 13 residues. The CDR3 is CASGQGPTDTQYF. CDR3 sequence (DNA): TGTGCCAGCGGACAGGGTCCAACAGATACGCAGTATTTT. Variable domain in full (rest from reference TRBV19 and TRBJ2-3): DGGITQSPKYLFRKEGQNVTLSCEQNLNHDAMYWYRQDPGQGLRLIYYSQIVNDFQKGDIAEGYSVSREKKESFPLTVTSAQKNPTAFYLCASGQGPTDTQYFGPGTRLTVL.

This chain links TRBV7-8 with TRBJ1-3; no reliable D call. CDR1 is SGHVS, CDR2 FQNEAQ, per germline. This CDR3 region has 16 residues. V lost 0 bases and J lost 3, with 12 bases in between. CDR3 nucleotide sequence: TGTGCCAGCAGCTTAGCTAAACAAAAAAATGGAAACACCATATATTTT. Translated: CASSLAKQKNGNTIYF. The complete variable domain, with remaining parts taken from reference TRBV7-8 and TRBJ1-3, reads GAGVSQSPRYKVAKRGQDVALRCDPISGHVSLFWYQQALGQGPEFLTYFQNEAQLDKSGLPSDRFFAERPEGSVSTLKIQRTQQEDSAVYLCASSLAKQKNGNTIYFGEGSWLTVV.